This T cell receptor (beta chain) was recorded in a study of blood T cell repertoires in COVID-19. In the study overall: Samples of COVID-19 (acute and convalescent) were obtained from the United States, Italy and Spain.

Germline CDR1 GTSNPN, CDR2 SVGIG (reference sequence). The CDR3 contains 15 residues. Trimming cost V 2 bases and J 7 bases; bases outside gene matches: 8. Repertoires were generated with immunoSEQ multiplex PCR, while TCRdb's copy carries only in-frame clones and drops some. Among about 200,000 clones, approximately 80% were seen once, and the ten largest hold about 13%. The TCR was taken from a human donor in a cohort sampled during active COVID-19. Specimen: peripheral blood. V gene TRBV30 combines with J gene TRBJ1-6, with 7 bases fitting TRBD1. CDR3 sequence: CAWSRVAGGNSPLHF. CDR3 nucleotides: TGTGCCTGGAGTAGGGTCGCAGGGGGAAATTCACCCCTCCACTTT.